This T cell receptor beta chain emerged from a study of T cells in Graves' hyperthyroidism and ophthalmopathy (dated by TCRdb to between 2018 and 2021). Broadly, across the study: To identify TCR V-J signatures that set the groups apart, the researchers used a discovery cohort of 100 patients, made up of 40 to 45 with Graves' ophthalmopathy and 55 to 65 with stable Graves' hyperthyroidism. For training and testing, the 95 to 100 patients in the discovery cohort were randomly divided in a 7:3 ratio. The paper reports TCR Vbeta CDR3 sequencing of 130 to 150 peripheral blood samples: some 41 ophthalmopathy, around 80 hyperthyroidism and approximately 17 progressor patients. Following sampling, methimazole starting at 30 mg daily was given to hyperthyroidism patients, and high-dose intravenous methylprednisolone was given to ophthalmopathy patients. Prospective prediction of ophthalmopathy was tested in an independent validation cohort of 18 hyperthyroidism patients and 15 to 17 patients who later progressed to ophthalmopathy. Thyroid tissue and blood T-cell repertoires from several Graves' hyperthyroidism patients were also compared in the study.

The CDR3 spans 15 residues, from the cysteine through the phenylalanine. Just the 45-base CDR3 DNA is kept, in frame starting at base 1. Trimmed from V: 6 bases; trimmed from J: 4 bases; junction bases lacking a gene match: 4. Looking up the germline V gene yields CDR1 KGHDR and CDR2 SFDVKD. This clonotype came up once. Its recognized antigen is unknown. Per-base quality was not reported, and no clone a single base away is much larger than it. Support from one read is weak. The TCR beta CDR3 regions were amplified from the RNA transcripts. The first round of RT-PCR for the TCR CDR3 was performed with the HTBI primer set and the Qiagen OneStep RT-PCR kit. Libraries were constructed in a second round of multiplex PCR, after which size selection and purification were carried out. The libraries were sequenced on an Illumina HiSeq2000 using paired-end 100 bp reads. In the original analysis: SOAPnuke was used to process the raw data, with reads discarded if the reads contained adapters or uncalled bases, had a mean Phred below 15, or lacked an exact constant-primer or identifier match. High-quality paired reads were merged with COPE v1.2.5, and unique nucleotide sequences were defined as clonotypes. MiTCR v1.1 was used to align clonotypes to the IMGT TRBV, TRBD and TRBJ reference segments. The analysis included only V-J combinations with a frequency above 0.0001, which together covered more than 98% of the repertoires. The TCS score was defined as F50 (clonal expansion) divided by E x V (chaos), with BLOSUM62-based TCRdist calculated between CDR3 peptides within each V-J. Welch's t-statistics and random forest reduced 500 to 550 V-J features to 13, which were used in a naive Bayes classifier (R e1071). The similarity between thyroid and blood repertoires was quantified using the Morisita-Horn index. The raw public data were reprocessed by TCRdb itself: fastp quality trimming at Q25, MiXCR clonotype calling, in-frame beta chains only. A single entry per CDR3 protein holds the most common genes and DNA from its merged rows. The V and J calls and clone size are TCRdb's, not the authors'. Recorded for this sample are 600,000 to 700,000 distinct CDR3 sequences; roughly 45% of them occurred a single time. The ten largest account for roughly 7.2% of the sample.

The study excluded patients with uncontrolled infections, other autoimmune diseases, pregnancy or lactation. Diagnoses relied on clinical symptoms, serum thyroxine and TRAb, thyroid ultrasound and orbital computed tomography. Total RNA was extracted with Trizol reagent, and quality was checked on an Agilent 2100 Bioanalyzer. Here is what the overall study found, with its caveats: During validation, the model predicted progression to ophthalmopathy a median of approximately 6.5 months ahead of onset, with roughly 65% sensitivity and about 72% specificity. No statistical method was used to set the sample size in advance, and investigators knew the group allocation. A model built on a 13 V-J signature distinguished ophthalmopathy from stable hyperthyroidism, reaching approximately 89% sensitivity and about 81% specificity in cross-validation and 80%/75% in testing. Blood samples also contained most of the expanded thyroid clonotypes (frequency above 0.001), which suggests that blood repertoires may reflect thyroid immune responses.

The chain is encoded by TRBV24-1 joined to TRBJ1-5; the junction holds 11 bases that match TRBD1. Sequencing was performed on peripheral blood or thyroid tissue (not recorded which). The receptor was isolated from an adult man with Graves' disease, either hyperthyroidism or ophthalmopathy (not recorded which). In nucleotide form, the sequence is TGTGCCACCAGTCCCGGGACAGGGGGAAATCAGCCCCAGCATTTT. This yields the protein CATSPGTGGNQPQHF.